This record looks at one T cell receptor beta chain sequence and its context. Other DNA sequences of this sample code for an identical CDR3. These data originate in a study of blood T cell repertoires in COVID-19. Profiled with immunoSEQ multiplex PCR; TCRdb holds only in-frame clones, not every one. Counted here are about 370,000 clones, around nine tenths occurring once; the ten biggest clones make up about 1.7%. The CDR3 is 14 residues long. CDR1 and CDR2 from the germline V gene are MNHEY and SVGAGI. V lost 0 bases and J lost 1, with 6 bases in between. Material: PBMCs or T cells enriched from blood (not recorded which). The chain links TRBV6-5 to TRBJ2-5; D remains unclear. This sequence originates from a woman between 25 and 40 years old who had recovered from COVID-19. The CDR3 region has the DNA TGTGCCAGCAGTTACTCGAGAGGCCAAGAGACCCAGTACTTC. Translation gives CASSYSRGQETQYF.